This TCR beta chain was profiled in a study of blood T cell repertoires in COVID-19. The germline gives CDR1 SGHTA, CDR2 FQGNSA. J gave up 2 bases and V 4 bases, and 1 base lay outside the gene matches. CDR3 size: 15 residues. The protocol was immunoSEQ multiplex PCR, while the TCRdb copy is restricted to in-frame clones and leaves out a portion. This sample carries tens of thousands of clones, roughly 80% of them seen once, and the ten largest clones take under 20%. The chain couples TRBV7-2 to TRBJ2-1, with 11 bases aligning to TRBD1. Sequencing was done on a sample of peripheral blood. The clonotype comes from a woman aged 60-75 years with acute or convalescent COVID-19. CDR3 sequence reads: CASSWGQGAYNEQFF. The CDR3 bases are TGTGCCAGCAGCTGGGGACAGGGGGCCTACAATGAGCAGTTCTTC.